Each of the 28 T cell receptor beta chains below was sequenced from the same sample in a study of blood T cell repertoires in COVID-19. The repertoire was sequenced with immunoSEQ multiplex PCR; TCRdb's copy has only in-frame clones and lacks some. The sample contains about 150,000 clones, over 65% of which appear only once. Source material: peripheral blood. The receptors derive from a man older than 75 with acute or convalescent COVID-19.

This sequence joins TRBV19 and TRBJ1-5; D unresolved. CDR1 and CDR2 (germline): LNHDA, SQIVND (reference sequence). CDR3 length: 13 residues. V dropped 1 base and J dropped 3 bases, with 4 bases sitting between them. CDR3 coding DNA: TGTGCCAGTAGTATAGTCTTCAATCAGCCCCAGCATTTT. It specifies CASSIVFNQPQHF. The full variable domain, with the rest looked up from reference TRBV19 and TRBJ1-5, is DGGITQSPKYLFRKEGQNVTLSCEQNLNHDAMYWYRQDPGQGLRLIYYSQIVNDFQKGDIAEGYSVSREKKESFPLTVTSAQKNPTAFYLCASSIVFNQPQHFGDGTRLSIL.

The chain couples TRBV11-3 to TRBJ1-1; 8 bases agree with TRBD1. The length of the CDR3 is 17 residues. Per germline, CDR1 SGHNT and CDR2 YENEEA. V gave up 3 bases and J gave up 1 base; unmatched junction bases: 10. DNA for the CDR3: TGTGCCAGCAGCTTTAGACAGGGGCTAACGCAGAACACTGAAGCTTTCTTT. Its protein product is CASSFRQGLTQNTEAFF.

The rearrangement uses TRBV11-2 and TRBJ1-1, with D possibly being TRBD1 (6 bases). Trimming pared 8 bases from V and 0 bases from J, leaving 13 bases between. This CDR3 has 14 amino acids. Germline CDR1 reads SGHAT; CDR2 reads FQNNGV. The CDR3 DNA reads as TGTGCCAGCGTTGGGACACGAATGAACACTGAAGCTTTCTTT. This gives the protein CASVGTRMNTEAFF.

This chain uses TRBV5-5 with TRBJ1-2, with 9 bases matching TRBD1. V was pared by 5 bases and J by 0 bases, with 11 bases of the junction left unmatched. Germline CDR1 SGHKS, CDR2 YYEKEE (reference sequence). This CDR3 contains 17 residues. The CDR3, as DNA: TGTGCCAGCAGGTCCGGGACAGGGAGTTCCGCTAACTATGGCTACACCTTC. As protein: CASRSGTGSSANYGYTF.

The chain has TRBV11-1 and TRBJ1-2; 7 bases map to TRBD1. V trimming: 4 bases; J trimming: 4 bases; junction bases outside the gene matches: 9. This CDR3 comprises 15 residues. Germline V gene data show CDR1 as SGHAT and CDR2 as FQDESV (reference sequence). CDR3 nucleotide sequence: TGTGCCAGCAGCTCGTCTCCGGGACAGCCCTATGGCTACACCTTC. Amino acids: CASSSSPGQPYGYTF.

In nucleotides, the CDR3 is TGTGCCAGCAGCCCACAGGGGGGGGGAGAGACCCAGTACTTC. Its translation: CASSPQGGGETQYF. The V and J genes are TRBV7-2 and TRBJ2-5; D may be TRBD1 (8 bases). Germline V gene data show CDR1 as SGHTA and CDR2 as FQGNSA. This CDR3 has 14 amino acids. The V end was cut by 5 bases, the J end by 4 bases, with 14 bases between. Filled out from reference TRBV7-2 and TRBJ2-5, the complete variable domain reads GAGVSQSPSNKVTEKGKDVELRCDPISGHTALYWYRQSLGQGLEFLIYFQGNSAPDKSGLPSDRFSAERTGGSVSTLTIQRTQQEDSAVYLCASSPQGGGETQYFGPGTRLLVL.

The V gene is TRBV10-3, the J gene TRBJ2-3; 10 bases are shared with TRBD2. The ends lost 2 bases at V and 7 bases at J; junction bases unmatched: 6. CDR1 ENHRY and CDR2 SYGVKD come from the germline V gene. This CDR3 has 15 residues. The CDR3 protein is CAISEGLSGGNTQYF. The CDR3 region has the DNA TGTGCCATCAGTGAGGGGCTTAGCGGGGGGAATACGCAGTATTTT.

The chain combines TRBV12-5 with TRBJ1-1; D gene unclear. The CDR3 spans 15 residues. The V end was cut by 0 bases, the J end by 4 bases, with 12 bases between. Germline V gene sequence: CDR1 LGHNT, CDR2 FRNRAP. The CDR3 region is CASGLVVGEGTEAFF. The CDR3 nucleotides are TGTGCTAGTGGTTTGGTTGTTGGGGAGGGCACTGAAGCTTTCTTT.

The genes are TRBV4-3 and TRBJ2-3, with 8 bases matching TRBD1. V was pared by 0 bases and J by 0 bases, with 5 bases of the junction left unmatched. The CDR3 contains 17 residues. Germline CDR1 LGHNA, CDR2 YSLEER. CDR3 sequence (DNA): TGCGCCAGCAGCCAAGATCGGCAGGGGGCAAGCACAGATACGCAGTATTTT. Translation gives CASSQDRQGASTDTQYF.

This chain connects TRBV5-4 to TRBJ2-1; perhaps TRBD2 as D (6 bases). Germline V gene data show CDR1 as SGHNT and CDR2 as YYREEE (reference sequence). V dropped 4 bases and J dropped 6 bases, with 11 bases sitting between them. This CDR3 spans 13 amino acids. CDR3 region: CASSRGTPNEQFF. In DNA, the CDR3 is TGTGCCAGCAGCCGCGGGACTCCCAATGAGCAGTTCTTC.

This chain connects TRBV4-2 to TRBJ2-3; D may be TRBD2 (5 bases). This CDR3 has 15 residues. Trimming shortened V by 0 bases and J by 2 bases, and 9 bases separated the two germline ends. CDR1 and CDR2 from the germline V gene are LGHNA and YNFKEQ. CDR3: CASSQERDTTDTQYF. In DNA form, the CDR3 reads TGTGCCAGCAGCCAAGAGAGGGATACCACAGATACGCAGTATTTT.

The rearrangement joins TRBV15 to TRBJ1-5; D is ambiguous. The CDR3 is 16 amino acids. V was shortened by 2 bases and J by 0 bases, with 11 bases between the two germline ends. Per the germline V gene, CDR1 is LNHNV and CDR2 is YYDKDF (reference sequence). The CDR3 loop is CATSRTLGLSNQPQHF. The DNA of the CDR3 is TGTGCCACCAGCAGAACCCTGGGCCTTAGCAATCAGCCCCAGCATTTT.

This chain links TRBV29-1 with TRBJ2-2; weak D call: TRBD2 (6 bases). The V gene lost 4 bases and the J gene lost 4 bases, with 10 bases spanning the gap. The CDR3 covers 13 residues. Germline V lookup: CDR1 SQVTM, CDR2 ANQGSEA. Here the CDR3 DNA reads TGCAGCGTTGTGGAGGGAGGCACCGGGGAGCTGTTTTTT. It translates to CSVVEGGTGELFF.

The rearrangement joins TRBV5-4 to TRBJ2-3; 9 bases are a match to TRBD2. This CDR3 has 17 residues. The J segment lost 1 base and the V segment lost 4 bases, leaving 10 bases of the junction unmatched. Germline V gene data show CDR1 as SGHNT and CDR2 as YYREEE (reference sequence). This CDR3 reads CASSPTPRGGGTDTQYF. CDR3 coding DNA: TGTGCCAGCAGCCCTACCCCGCGGGGGGGCGGCACAGATACGCAGTATTTT.

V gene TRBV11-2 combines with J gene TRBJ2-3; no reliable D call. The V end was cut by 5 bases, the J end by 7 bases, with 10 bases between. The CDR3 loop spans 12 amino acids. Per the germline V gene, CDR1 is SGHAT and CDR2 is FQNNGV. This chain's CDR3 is CASSRSVYTQYF. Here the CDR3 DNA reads TGTGCCAGCAGCCGTTCGGTATATACGCAGTATTTT. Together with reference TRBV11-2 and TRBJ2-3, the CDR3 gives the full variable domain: EAGVAQSPRYKIIEKRQSVAFWCNPISGHATLYWYQQILGQGPKLLIQFQNNGVVDDSQLPKDRFSAERLKGVDSTLKIQPAKLEDSAVYLCASSRSVYTQYFGPGTRLTVL.

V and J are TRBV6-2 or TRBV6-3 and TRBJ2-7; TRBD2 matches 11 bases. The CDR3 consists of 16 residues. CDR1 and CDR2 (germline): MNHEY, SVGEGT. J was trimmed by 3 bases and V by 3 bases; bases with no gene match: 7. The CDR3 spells CASSYSPTSGGYEQYF. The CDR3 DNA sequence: TGTGCCAGCAGTTATTCCCCCACTAGCGGGGGCTACGAGCAGTACTTC.

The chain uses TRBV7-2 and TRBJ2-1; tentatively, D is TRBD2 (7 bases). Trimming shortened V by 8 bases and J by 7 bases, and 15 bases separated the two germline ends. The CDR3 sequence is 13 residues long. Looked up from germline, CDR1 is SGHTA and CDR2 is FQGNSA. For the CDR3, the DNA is TGTGCCAGCCGGGGGGCCGGGGGGAATGAGCAGTTCTTC. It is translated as CASRGAGGNEQFF.

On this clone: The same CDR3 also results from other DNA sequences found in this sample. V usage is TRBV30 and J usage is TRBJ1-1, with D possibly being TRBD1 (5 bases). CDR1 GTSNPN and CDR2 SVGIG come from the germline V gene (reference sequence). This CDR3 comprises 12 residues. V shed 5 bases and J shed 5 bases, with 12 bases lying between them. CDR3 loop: CAWEQGGTEAFF. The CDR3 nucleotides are TGTGCCTGGGAGCAGGGTGGGACTGAAGCTTTCTTT. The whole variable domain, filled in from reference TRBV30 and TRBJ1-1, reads SQTIHQWPATLVQPVGSPLSLECTVEGTSNPNLYWYRQAAGRGLQLLFYSVGIGQISSEVPQNLSASRPQDRQFILSSKKLLLSDSGFYLCAWEQGGTEAFFGQGTRLTVV.

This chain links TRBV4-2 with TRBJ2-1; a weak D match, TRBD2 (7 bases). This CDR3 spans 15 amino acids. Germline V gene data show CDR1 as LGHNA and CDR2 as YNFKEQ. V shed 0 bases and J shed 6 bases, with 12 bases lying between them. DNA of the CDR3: TGTGCCAGCAGCCAAGAGGGGGGGGGCCCCAATGAGCAGTTCTTC. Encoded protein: CASSQEGGGPNEQFF.

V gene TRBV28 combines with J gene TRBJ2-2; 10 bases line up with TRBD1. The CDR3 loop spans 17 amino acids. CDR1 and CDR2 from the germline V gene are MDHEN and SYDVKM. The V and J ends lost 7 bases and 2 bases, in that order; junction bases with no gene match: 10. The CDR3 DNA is TGTGCCAGCAAGGGGGACAGGGGCCACCCCAACACCGGGGAGCTGTTTTTT. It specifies CASKGDRGHPNTGELFF. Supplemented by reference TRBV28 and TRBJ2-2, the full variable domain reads DVKVTQSSRYLVKRTGEKVFLECVQDMDHENMFWYRQDPGLGLRLIYFSYDVKMKEKGDIPEGYSVSREKKERFSLILESASTNQTSMYLCASKGDRGHPNTGELFFGEGSRLTVL.

CDR3 sequence (DNA): TGTGCCAGCAGGAAGACCGAGGCAGGGGGCCGGGAGCTGTTTTTT. Encoded protein: CASRKTEAGGRELFF. V usage is TRBV6-5 and J usage is TRBJ2-2, with 8 positions matching TRBD1. The CDR3 is 15 residues long. Losses at the gene ends were 6 bases for V and 9 bases for J; bases not matched to a gene: 12. Germline V gene sequence: CDR1 MNHEY, CDR2 SVGAGI.

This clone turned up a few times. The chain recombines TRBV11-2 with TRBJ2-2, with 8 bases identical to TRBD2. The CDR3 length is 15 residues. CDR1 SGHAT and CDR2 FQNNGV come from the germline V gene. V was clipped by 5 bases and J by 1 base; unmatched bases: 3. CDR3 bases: TGTGCCAGCAGCCGGAGCGGGGGGAACACCGGGGAGCTGTTTTTT. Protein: CASSRSGGNTGELFF.

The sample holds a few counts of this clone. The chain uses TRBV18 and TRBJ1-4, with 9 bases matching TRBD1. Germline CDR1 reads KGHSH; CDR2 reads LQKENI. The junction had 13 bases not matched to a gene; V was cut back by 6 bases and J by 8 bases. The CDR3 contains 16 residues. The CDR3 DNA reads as TGTGCCAGCTCCCCCGGGACAGGGACTCGATTCGAAAAACTGTTTTTT. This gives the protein CASSPGTGTRFEKLFF.

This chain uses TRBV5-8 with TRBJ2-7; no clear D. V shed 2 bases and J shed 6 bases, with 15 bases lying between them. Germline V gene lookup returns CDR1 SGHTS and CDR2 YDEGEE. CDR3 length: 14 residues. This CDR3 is CASSLPPPTGEQYF. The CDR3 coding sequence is TGTGCCAGCAGCTTACCCCCCCCCACCGGCGAGCAGTACTTC.

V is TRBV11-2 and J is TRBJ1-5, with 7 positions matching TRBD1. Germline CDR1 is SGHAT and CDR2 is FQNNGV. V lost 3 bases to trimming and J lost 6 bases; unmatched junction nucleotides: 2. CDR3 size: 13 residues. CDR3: CASSFDRAQPQHF. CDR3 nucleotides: TGTGCCAGCAGCTTCGACAGGGCTCAGCCCCAGCATTTT.

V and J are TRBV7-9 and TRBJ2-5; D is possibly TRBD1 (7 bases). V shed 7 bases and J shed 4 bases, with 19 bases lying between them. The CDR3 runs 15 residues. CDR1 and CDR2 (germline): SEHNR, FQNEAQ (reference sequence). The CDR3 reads CASKPRPGGGETQYF. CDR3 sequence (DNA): TGTGCCAGCAAACCAAGGCCAGGGGGAGGAGAGACCCAGTACTTC.

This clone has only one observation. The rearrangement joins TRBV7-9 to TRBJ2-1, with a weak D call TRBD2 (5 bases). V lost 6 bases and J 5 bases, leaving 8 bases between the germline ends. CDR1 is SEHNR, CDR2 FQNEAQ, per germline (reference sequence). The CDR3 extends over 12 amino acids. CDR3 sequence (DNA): TGTGCCAGCAGTGAGGGCCACAATGAGCAGTTCTTC. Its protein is CASSEGHNEQFF.

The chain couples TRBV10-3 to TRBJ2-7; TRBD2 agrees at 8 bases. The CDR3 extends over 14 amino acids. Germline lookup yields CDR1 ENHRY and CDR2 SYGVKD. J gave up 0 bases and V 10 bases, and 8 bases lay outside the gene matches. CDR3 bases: TGTGCCACAGGTCGGGAGGGGCTCTCCTACGAGCAGTACGTC. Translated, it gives CATGREGLSYEQYV.